This TCR beta chain was recovered during a study of PD-L1 blockade in urothelial cancer. Study details: When blood samples were assessed, the median T cell count was around 150,000.

Trimming cost V 2 bases and J 7 bases, with 14 bases left between them. This CDR3 is built from 14 residues. The germline V gene encodes CDR1 LNHDA and CDR2 SQIVND (reference sequence). Sample time point: pretreatment peripheral blood. The data were produced by immunoSEQ multiplex PCR, yet TCRdb's version contains in-frame clones alone and is incomplete. The sample includes 40,000 or so clones, approximately 90% of them seen just once. The clonotype originates from a woman aged 55-70 years with urothelial cancer. The input for sequencing was PBMCs, taken around atezolizumab (anti-PD-L1) treatment. The V call is TRBV19, the J call TRBJ1-1; no clear D gene. In nucleotides, the CDR3 is TGTGCCAGTAGTATAACGATCGTCGGTGGTGAAGCTTTCTTT. This gives the protein CASSITIVGGEAFF. Full variable domain (remainder filled in from reference TRBV19 and TRBJ1-1): DGGITQSPKYLFRKEGQNVTLSCEQNLNHDAMYWYRQDPGQGLRLIYYSQIVNDFQKGDIAEGYSVSREKKESFPLTVTSAQKNPTAFYLCASSITIVGGEAFFGQGTRLTVV.